These T cell receptor beta chains were read from a single sample in a study of graft-versus-host responses after intestinal transplantation. No antigen has been identified for these receptors. Some clones are missing from TCRdb's copy, which holds only in-frame ones; the method was immunoSEQ multiplex PCR. Found here are approximately 49,000 clones, about 95% of them singletons; the top ten hold under 0.25%. The sequencing here drew on unstimulated CD8+ T cells sorted from spleen or lymph node cells, taken before transplant. The receptors originated from a human donor who was the organ donor for an intestinal transplant. The CDR3 runs from the conserved cysteine through the conserved F or W. Fields, in order: J gene, D gene, clone size, V gene, CDR3 protein, CDR3 DNA. D genes are given only for firm matches. Clone sizes are given selectively: once, few, many, or a class where the clone is expanded.

J gene: TRBJ2-7; D gene: TRBD1; clone size: -; V gene: TRBV15; CDR3 protein: CATSRDRNSYEQYF; CDR3 DNA: TGTGCCACCAGCAGGGACAGGAACTCCTACGAGCAGTACTTC
J gene: TRBJ2-7; D gene: -; clone size: -; V gene: TRBV2; CDR3 protein: CASRRPGTPSYEQYF; CDR3 DNA: TGTGCCAGCAGGAGACCCGGGACACCATCCTACGAGCAGTACTTC
J gene: TRBJ2-1; D gene: -; clone size: -; V gene: TRBV19; CDR3 protein: CASSSGSSYNEQFF; CDR3 DNA: TGTGCCAGTAGTAGCGGAAGCTCCTACAATGAGCAGTTCTTC
J gene: TRBJ2-1; D gene: -; clone size: -; V gene: TRBV25-1; CDR3 protein: CASSRATNNEQFF; CDR3 DNA: TGTGCCAGCAGTCGAGCCACTAACAATGAGCAGTTCTTC
J gene: TRBJ1-1; D gene: -; clone size: -; V gene: TRBV29-1; CDR3 protein: CSANPGAGAGVNTEAFF; CDR3 DNA: TGCAGCGCCAACCCCGGTGCAGGGGCAGGTGTAAACACTGAAGCTTTCTTT
J gene: TRBJ2-7; D gene: -; clone size: -; V gene: TRBV29-1; CDR3 protein: CSAGMSTSYEQYF; CDR3 DNA: TGCAGCGCCGGTATGAGTACGTCATACGAGCAGTACTTC
J gene: TRBJ1-2; D gene: TRBD1; clone size: once; V gene: TRBV7-8; CDR3 protein: CASSTPGGYGYTF; CDR3 DNA: TGTGCCAGCAGCACCCCAGGGGGCTATGGCTACACCTTC
J gene: TRBJ2-5; D gene: -; clone size: -; V gene: TRBV20-1; CDR3 protein: CSASPGETQYF; CDR3 DNA: TGCAGTGCTAGTCCCGGGGAGACCCAGTACTTC
J gene: TRBJ1-5; D gene: -; clone size: -; V gene: TRBV28; CDR3 protein: CASSWPGEGWQPQHF; CDR3 DNA: TGTGCCAGCAGTTGGCCGGGCGAGGGCTGGCAGCCCCAGCATTTT
J gene: TRBJ2-3; D gene: TRBD2; clone size: -; V gene: TRBV15; CDR3 protein: CATSRVAGGPDTQYF; CDR3 DNA: TGTGCCACCAGCAGAGTAGCGGGGGGGCCGGATACGCAGTATTTT
J gene: TRBJ2-7; D gene: TRBD2; clone size: -; V gene: TRBV6-5; CDR3 protein: CASSLGGGTYEQYF; CDR3 DNA: TGTGCCAGCAGTCTGGGCGGGGGGACCTACGAGCAGTACTTC